This T cell receptor beta chain was found in a study of cytomegalovirus exposure and HLA in healthy donors. J lost 3 bases, V lost 1 base, and 10 bases had no gene match. This CDR3 has 18 amino acids. In germline, CDR1 is SNHLY, CDR2 FYNNEI. With 60 Vbeta and 13 Jbeta primers, the PCR was carried out. Sequencing was performed with immunoSEQ multiplex PCR; in TCRdb, only in-frame clones are kept and a portion is missing. The data hold some 71,000 clones, with over 60% observed a single time. The origin of this receptor is a man aged 40-55 years in good health and CMV-seropositive. Sample: PBMCs. This chain uses TRBV2 with TRBJ2-2; 8 bases align to TRBD1. The CDR3, as DNA: TGTGCCAGCAGTGAAGGGCCCTTGCAGGGGGCCCACACCGGGGAGCTGTTTTTT. Translation: CASSEGPLQGAHTGELFF.